This T cell receptor (beta chain) derives from a study of regulatory T cells in long-lasting Graves disease. Study summary: Graves' patients, newly diagnosed, had taken antithyroid drugs under 3 months.

Researchers made TCR beta libraries by using iRepertoire HTBI primers and running Arm-PCR on CDR3 regions. TCRdb re-called the multiplex PCR reads through MiXCR, storing one row per CDR3 protein. This table holds over 300,000 distinct CDR3 sequences, 15% to 19% found once. This clonotype appeared many times. The germline V gene has CDR1 MNHEY and CDR2 SMNVEV (reference sequence). The CDR3 runs to 15 residues. V was clipped by 2 bases and J by 13 bases; unmatched bases: 9. Time point indicated: newly diagnosed GD, antithyroid drugs for less than 3 months. There was RNA extracted from PBMCs, and the TCR library was made from it.

The gene calls are TRBV27 and TRBJ1-6; 9 positions agree with TRBD1. The clonotype originates from a female donor with Graves disease. The material sequenced was peripheral blood mononuclear cells (PBMCs), taken at new diagnosis, from a patient treated with antithyroid drugs. The CDR3 DNA sequence: TGTGCCAGCAGTTTACAAATGGGACAGGGTTTTCCCCTCCACTTT. Protein: CASSLQMGQGFPLHF.